Listed below are T cell receptor beta chains from one sample, sequenced in a study of cytomegalovirus exposure and HLA in healthy donors. Data came from immunoSEQ multiplex PCR; TCRdb stores just in-frame clones and leaves some out. The repertoire holds roughly 130,000 clones, roughly nine tenths seen once, with approximately 3% in the top ten. The sample comprised PBMCs. These receptor sequences come from a man aged 18 to 30 in good health and CMV-seronegative. The CDR3 runs from the conserved cysteine through the conserved F or W. Each record gives: J gene, clone size, V gene, CDR3 protein. A row's size may be missing; if present it is once, few, many or a size class.

TRBJ1-5 | NA | TRBV5-6 | CASSRRGSNQPQHF
TRBJ1-3 | NA | TRBV5-6 | CASSLGDRANTIYF
TRBJ1-1 | few | TRBV18 | CASSGETEAFF
TRBJ2-4 | NA | TRBV30 | CAWRGAENIQYF
TRBJ1-5 | once | TRBV2 | CASSESPGYSNQPQHF
TRBJ2-6 | NA | TRBV2 | CASSSNRDGANVLTF
TRBJ1-2 | once | TRBV21-1 | CASSEKDEGLYGYTF
TRBJ1-1 | NA | TRBV7-2 | CASSFRRGSDTEAFF
TRBJ1-1 | NA | TRBV4-1 | CASSQDLRAGGVGNTEAFF
TRBJ2-5 | NA | TRBV2 | CATPGGNQETQYF